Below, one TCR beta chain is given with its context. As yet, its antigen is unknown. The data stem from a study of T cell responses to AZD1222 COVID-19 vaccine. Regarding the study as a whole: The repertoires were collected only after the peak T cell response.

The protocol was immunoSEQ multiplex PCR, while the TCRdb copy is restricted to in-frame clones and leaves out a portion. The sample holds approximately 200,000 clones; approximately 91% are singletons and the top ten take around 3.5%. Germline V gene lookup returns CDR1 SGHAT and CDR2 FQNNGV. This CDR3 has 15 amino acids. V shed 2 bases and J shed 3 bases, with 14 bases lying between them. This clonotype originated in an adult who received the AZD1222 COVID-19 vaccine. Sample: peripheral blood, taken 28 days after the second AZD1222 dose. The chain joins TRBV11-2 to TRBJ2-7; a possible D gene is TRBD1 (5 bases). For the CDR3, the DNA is TGTGCCAGCAGCTTAACAGGCAGACGAGACTACGAGCAGTACTTC. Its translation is CASSLTGRRDYEQYF.